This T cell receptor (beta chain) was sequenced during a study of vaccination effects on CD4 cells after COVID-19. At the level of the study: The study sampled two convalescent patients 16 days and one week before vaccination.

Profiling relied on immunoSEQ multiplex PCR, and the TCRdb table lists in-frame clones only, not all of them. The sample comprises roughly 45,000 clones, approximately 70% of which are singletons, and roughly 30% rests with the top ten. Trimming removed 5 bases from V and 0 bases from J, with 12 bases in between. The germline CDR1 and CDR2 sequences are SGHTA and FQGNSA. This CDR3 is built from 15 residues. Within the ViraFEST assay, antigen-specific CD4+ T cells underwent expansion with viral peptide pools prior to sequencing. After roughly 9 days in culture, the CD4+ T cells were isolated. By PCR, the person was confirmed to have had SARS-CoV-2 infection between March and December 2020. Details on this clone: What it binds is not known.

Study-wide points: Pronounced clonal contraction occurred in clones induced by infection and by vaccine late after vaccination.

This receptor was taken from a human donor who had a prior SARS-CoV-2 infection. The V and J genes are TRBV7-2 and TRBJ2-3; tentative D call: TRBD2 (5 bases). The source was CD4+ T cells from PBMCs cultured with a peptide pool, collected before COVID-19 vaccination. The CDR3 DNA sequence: TGTGCCAGCAGCCAATGGTGGGAGAGCACAGATACGCAGTATTTT. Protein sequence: CASSQWWESTDTQYF.